A selection of T cell receptor beta chains follows, all from one sample in a study of blood T cell repertoires in COVID-19. Produced via immunoSEQ multiplex PCR; TCRdb's table is partial and in-frame only. Of some 150,000 clones listed, about 86% were seen once; the top ten hold approximately 8.2%. The sample consisted of peripheral blood. These receptors originate from a woman aged 60-75 years with acute or convalescent COVID-19. CDR3s include the opening cysteine and the closing phenylalanine or tryptophan. A D gene is named only where the DNA matches it firmly. A row's size may be missing; if present it is once, few, many or a size class.

j_gene: TRBJ2-2; d_gene: TRBD1; v_gene: TRBV19; len: 15; abundance: few; CDR3aa: CASTPTGLNTGELFF; CDR3nt: TGTGCCAGTACGCCGACAGGGCTAAACACCGGGGAGCTGTTTTTT
j_gene: TRBJ2-1; d_gene: NA; v_gene: TRBV28; len: 20; abundance: NA; CDR3aa: CASSLPLGRQAGRSYNEQFF; CDR3nt: TGTGCCAGCAGTTTACCCCTGGGCCGTCAGGCGGGTCGCTCCTACAATGAGCAGTTCTTC
j_gene: TRBJ1-6; d_gene: TRBD1; v_gene: TRBV3-1/TRBV3-2; len: 20; abundance: once; CDR3aa: CASSQDARRDRSSYNSPLHF; CDR3nt: TGTGCCAGCAGCCAAGATGCACGAAGGGACAGGAGCTCCTATAATTCACCCCTCCACTTT
j_gene: TRBJ2-7; d_gene: TRBD1; v_gene: TRBV27; len: 15; abundance: NA; CDR3aa: CASSLETGGHSEQYF; CDR3nt: TGTGCCAGCAGTTTAGAGACAGGGGGCCACTCCGAGCAGTACTTC
j_gene: TRBJ1-2; d_gene: NA; v_gene: TRBV28; len: 14; abundance: NA; CDR3aa: CASTEGFNNYGYTF; CDR3nt: TGTGCCAGCACGGAGGGCTTTAATAACTATGGCTACACCTTC
j_gene: TRBJ2-7; d_gene: NA; v_gene: TRBV14; len: 15; abundance: few; CDR3aa: CASSQIQGSQGEQYF; CDR3nt: TGTGCCAGCAGCCAGATACAGGGATCCCAGGGCGAGCAGTACTTC
j_gene: TRBJ2-1; d_gene: TRBD2; v_gene: TRBV3-1/TRBV3-2; len: 22; abundance: few; CDR3aa: CASSQSLSNPGLAGGSYNEQFF; CDR3nt: TGTGCCAGCAGCCAATCCCTGTCGAACCCGGGACTAGCGGGGGGCTCCTACAATGAGCAGTTCTTC
j_gene: TRBJ1-2; d_gene: NA; v_gene: TRBV6-5; len: 15; abundance: NA; CDR3aa: CAGAPMGGPNYGYTF; CDR3nt: TGTGCCGGGGCCCCTATGGGTGGGCCCAACTATGGCTACACCTTC
j_gene: TRBJ1-2; d_gene: NA; v_gene: TRBV19; len: 12; abundance: NA; CDR3aa: CASSMVGKGYTF; CDR3nt: TGTGCCAGTAGTATGGTCGGGAAAGGCTACACCTTC
j_gene: TRBJ1-2; d_gene: TRBD1; v_gene: TRBV12-3/TRBV12-4; len: 12; abundance: NA; CDR3aa: CASSYRGPGYTF; CDR3nt: TGTGCCAGCAGTTACAGGGGGCCAGGCTACACCTTC
j_gene: TRBJ2-1; d_gene: TRBD1; v_gene: TRBV19; len: 16; abundance: NA; CDR3aa: CASSRNRGLSYNEQFF; CDR3nt: TGTGCCAGTAGTAGAAACAGGGGGCTCTCCTACAATGAGCAGTTCTTC
j_gene: TRBJ1-2; d_gene: NA; v_gene: TRBV19; len: 12; abundance: NA; CDR3aa: CASSAGSHGYTF; CDR3nt: TGTGCCAGTAGTGCAGGGTCTCATGGCTACACCTTC
j_gene: TRBJ1-1; d_gene: TRBD1; v_gene: TRBV7-9; len: 14; abundance: NA; CDR3aa: CASSPETGGTEAFF; CDR3nt: TGTGCCAGCAGCCCCGAGACAGGGGGTACTGAAGCTTTCTTT
j_gene: TRBJ2-7; d_gene: TRBD1; v_gene: TRBV19; len: 15; abundance: NA; CDR3aa: CATDSGTGVGYEQYF; CDR3nt: TGTGCCACCGACTCCGGGACAGGGGTAGGGTACGAGCAGTACTTC
j_gene: TRBJ2-1; d_gene: TRBD2; v_gene: TRBV7-6; len: 18; abundance: NA; CDR3aa: CASSPRPQTSGGYNEQFF; CDR3nt: TGTGCCAGCAGCCCTCGGCCCCAAACTAGCGGGGGATACAATGAGCAGTTCTTC